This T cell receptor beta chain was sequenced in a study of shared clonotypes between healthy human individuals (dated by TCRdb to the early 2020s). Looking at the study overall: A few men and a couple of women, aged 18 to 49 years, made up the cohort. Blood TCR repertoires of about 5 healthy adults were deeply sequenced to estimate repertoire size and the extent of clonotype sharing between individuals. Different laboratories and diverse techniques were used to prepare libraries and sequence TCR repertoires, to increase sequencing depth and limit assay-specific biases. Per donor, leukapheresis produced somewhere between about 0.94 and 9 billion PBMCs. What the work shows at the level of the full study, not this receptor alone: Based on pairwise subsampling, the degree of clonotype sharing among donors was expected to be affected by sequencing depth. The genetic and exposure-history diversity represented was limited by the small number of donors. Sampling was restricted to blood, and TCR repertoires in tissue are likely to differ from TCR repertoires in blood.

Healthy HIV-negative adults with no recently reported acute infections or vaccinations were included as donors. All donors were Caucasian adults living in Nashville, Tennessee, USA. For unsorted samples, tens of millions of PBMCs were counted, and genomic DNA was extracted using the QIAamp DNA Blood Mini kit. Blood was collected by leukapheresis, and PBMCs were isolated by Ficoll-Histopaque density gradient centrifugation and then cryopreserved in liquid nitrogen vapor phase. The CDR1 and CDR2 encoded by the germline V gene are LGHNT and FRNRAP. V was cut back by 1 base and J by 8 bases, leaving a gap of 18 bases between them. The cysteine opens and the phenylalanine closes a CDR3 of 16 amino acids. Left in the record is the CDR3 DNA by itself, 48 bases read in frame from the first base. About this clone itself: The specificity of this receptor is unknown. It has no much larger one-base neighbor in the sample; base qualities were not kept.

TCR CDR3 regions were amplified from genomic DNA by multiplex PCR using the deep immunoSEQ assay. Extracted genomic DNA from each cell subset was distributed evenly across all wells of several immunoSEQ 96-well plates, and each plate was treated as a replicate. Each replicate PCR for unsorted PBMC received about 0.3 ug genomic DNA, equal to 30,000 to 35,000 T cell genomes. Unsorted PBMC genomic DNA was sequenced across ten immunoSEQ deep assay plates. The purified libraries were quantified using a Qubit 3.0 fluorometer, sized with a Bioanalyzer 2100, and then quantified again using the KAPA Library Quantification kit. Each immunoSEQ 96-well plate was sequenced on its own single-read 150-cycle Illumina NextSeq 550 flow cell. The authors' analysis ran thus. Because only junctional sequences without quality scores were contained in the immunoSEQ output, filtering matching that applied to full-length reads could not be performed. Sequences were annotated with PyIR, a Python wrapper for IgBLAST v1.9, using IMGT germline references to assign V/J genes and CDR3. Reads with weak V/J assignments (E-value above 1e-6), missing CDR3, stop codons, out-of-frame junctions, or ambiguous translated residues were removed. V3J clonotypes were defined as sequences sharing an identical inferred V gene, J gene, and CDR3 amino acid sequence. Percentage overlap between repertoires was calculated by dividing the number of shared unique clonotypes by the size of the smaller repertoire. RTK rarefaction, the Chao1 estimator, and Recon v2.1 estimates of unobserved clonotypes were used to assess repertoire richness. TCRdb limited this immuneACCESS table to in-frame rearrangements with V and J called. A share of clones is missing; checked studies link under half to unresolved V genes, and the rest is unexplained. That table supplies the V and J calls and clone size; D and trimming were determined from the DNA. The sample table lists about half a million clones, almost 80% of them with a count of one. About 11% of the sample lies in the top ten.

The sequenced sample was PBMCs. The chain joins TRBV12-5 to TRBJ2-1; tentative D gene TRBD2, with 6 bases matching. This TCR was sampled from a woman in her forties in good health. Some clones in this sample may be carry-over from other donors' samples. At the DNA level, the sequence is TGTGCTAGTGGTTTGGGCAGACAGATTCCGGGGGATGAGCAGTTCTTC. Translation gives CASGLGRQIPGDEQFF.